These T cell receptor beta chains were read from a single sample in a study of T-cell reconstitution after alpha-beta-depleted transplantation in children. TCRdb processed the PCR reads anew with MiXCR; each CDR3 protein has one entry. The top ten clones hold about 9.1% of a sample with about 290,000 distinct CDR3 sequences, roughly 8.2% of them seen once. This specimen was peripheral blood, taken 360 days after TCRalphabeta/CD19-depleted stem cell transplant. These receptors were taken from a female patient between 2 and 15 years old who had a stem cell transplant for Fanconi anemia, so the T cells may come from the graft donor. Both conserved end residues are part of each CDR3. The D gene is left open where the match is weak. Some rows mark clone size as missing; the rest say once, few, many or name a class of expanded clone.

size: many
V: TRBV20-1
J: TRBJ1-5
D: -
DNA: TGCAGTGCTAGAGGGTGGGAAGGGAGCAATCAGCCCCAGCATTTT
CDR3: CSARGWEGSNQPQHF

size: few
V: TRBV5-1
J: TRBJ2-7
D: -
DNA: TGCGCCAGCAGCTTGGCCCACTCCTACGAGCAGTACTTC
CDR3: CASSLAHSYEQYF

size: -
V: TRBV7-9
J: TRBJ2-1
D: TRBD2
DNA: TGTGCCAGCAGCCCGCAACTAGCGGGGGGTTCCAATGAGCAGTTCTTC
CDR3: CASSPQLAGGSNEQFF

size: -
V: TRBV27
J: TRBJ2-3
D: -
DNA: TGTGCCAGCAGTTTTGTGCTGGAGGGCACAGATACGCAGTATTTT
CDR3: CASSFVLEGTDTQYF

size: many
V: TRBV7-8
J: TRBJ2-7
D: -
DNA: TGTGCCAGCAGCTTAGCCGAGGGGGGAGCCTACGAGCAGTACTTC
CDR3: CASSLAEGGAYEQYF

size: many
V: TRBV29-1
J: TRBJ2-7
D: -
DNA: TGCAGCTTCACAGGGCTCCACGAGCAGTACTTC
CDR3: CSFTGLHEQYF

size: few
V: TRBV20-1
J: TRBJ2-1
D: -
DNA: TGCAGTGCTAGAACCCTCCTACAGGATGAGCAGTTCTTC
CDR3: CSARTLLQDEQFF

size: few
V: TRBV7-2
J: TRBJ2-4
D: -
DNA: TGTGCCAGCAGCCCCGACTACTCCCACATCCTAGCCAAAAACATTCAGTACTTC
CDR3: CASSPDYSHILAKNIQYF

size: few
V: TRBV20-1
J: TRBJ2-7
D: -
DNA: TGCAGTGGCCGAACAGGGAGGTCCTACGAGCAGTACTTC
CDR3: CSGRTGRSYEQYF

size: many
V: TRBV5-1
J: TRBJ2-4
D: -
DNA: TGCGCCAGCAGCTTAGTGGAACCCATTCAGTACTTC
CDR3: CASSLVEPIQYF

size: many
V: TRBV7-7
J: TRBJ2-1
D: -
DNA: TGTGCCAGCAGCCAACTAGATGGGCAGGGGAGTTCCCGTGAGCAGTTCTTC
CDR3: CASSQLDGQGSSREQFF